This record concerns one T cell receptor (beta chain) sequence. Drawing of blood for sampling happened at baseline, at cycle 4 day 1, and at cycle 7 day 1. This sample is part of a study of OX40 agonist ivuxolimab in advanced cancers. Profiled with immunoSEQ multiplex PCR; TCRdb holds only in-frame clones, not every one. The sample holds about 79,000 clones, 91% seen once. The source material was CD4+ or CD8+ T cells sorted from blood, sampled in a trial of the OX40 agonist ivuxolimab. The TCR was taken from an adult with an advanced solid tumor such as melanoma, head and neck, liver or kidney cancer.

CDR3 protein: CASSLTDRANEQFF. CDR3 bases: TGTGCCAGCAGTTTAACGGACAGGGCGAATGAGCAGTTCTTC. The V and J genes are TRBV27 and TRBJ2-1, with 8 bases fitting TRBD1. V lost 2 bases to trimming and J lost 7 bases; unmatched junction nucleotides: 4. Germline V lookup: CDR1 MNHEY, CDR2 SMNVEV (reference sequence). The CDR3 runs 14 residues.